This T cell receptor beta chain was captured by sequencing in a study of early T cells in non-severe SARS-CoV-2 infection. Germline CDR1 is SGHTA and CDR2 is FQGNSA. V was cut by 1 base and J by 4 bases, with 10 bases left in between. There are 14 residues in the CDR3. MiXCR, applied by TCRdb to the 5' RACE reads, yields one record per CDR3 protein. Counted here are nearly 95,000 distinct CDR3 sequences, approximately 16% occurring once; the ten biggest clones make up roughly 4.7%. V usage is TRBV7-2 and J usage is TRBJ1-1, with D hard to call. The origin of this receptor is an adult who was a healthcare worker with PCR-confirmed SARS-CoV-2 infection or an uninfected control (not recorded which). The sample here was whole blood, taken at baseline. The CDR3 DNA reads TGTGCCAGCAGCTTAGAACTGTTGGGCACTGAAGCTTTCTTT. Protein product: CASSLELLGTEAFF.